This T cell receptor (beta chain) was found in a study of cytomegalovirus exposure and HLA in healthy donors. Generated by immunoSEQ multiplex PCR, the TCRdb table keeps only in-frame clones and is missing some. Seen here are under 300,000 clones, 65% to 90% observed once, and the top ten hold 0.95% to 1.1%. V was shortened by 4 bases and J by 6 bases, with 12 bases between the two germline ends. The CDR3 has 13 amino acids. Germline loops: CDR1 MNHEY, CDR2 SMNVEV (reference sequence). Donors came from a validation cohort of about 110 subjects, distinct from the first 666-subject cohort. Findings of the study overall: Among the CMV-associated chains, three were confirmed in vitro as specific for CMV antigens.

Of note for this clone: Its matching antigen is unknown.

This chain uses TRBV27 with TRBJ1-2; perhaps TRBD1 as D (6 bases). The sequencing sample was made of PBMCs. This sequence was found in a woman between 18 and 30 years old in good health and CMV-seronegative. CDR3 nucleotides: TGTGCCAGCAGTTCGCACAGGGCTGATGGCTACACCTTC. Translation: CASSSHRADGYTF.